This passage covers 23 T cell receptor beta chains from one sample sequenced in a study of cytomegalovirus exposure and HLA in healthy donors. With 60 Vbeta and 13 Jbeta primers, the PCR was carried out. Sequencing used immunoSEQ multiplex PCR; TCRdb keeps in-frame clones, though not all of them. The sample shows approximately 150,000 clones, over 60% of them seen only once. The sample was PBMCs. These receptors were collected from a man between 35 and 55 years old in good health and CMV-seronegative.

The chain links TRBV28 to TRBJ2-1; TRBD2 matches at 8 bases. The CDR3 consists of 19 residues. V dropped 2 bases and J dropped 5; count of bases not matched to a gene: 17. Germline V gene sequence: CDR1 MDHEN, CDR2 SYDVKM. Here the CDR3 DNA reads TGTGCCAGCAGTTTAAACCTACAGCGGGAGTCAGTGACTGACAATGAGCAGTTCTTC. Amino acids: CASSLNLQRESVTDNEQFF.

This rearrangement joins TRBV28 to TRBJ2-7; 8 nucleotides align to TRBD1. The CDR3 is 15 residues long. Germline CDR1 MDHEN, CDR2 SYDVKM. With V trimmed by 3 bases and J by 7 bases, 11 bases remained unmatched. The DNA of the CDR3 is TGTGCCAGCAGTTTCCCCGGCCAGGGGGCCGGTGAGCAGTACTTC. Its translation: CASSFPGQGAGEQYF.

The rearrangement uses TRBV7-3 and TRBJ2-1, with TRBD2 matching 8 bases. CDR1 is SGHTA and CDR2 is FQGTGA in the germline V gene. Germline trimming cut 5 bases from V and 6 bases from J; bases unmatched to any gene: 9. This CDR3 spans 15 amino acids. The CDR3 reads CASSAPGGRANEQFF. The CDR3, as DNA: TGTGCCAGCAGCGCCCCGGGGGGGCGAGCCAATGAGCAGTTCTTC.

The J gene is TRBJ2-1, the V gene TRBV2; TRBD2 aligns across 11 bases. V lost 7 bases and J lost 4; bases outside the gene matches: 9. The CDR3 length is 16 residues. Germline assignment: CDR1 SNHLY and CDR2 FYNNEI. CDR3 amino acids: CASKRRGTSGYNEQFF. In nucleotides, the CDR3 is TGTGCCAGCAAGAGGCGGGGGACTAGCGGTTACAATGAGCAGTTCTTC.

A single count supports this clone. CDR3 region: CASSTGTGGSGGKLFF. CDR3 nucleotides: TGTGCCAGCAGCACCGGGACAGGAGGATCGGGCGGAAAACTGTTTTTT. This chain connects TRBV5-8 to TRBJ1-4; 8 positions agree with TRBD1. Trimming took 4 bases from V and 10 from J; bases not matched to a gene: 15. From germline, CDR1 is SGHTS and CDR2 YDEGEE. CDR3 length: 16 amino acids.

This clone showed up just once. The chain employs TRBV19 and TRBJ2-3, with 11 bases aligning to TRBD1. Germline-derived CDR1 and CDR2 are LNHDA and SQIVND (reference sequence). CDR3 length: 14 amino acids. The ends lost 7 bases at V and 5 bases at J; junction bases unmatched: 5. The DNA for the CDR3 is TGTGCCAGTACCTTGGGACAGGGGGGAGATACGCAGTATTTT. Its protein product is CASTLGQGGDTQYF. Looking up the rest from reference TRBV19 and TRBJ2-3 gives the full variable domain: DGGITQSPKYLFRKEGQNVTLSCEQNLNHDAMYWYRQDPGQGLRLIYYSQIVNDFQKGDIAEGYSVSREKKESFPLTVTSAQKNPTAFYLCASTLGQGGDTQYFGPGTRLTVL.

V usage is TRBV6-1 and J usage is TRBJ1-2; D gene ambiguous. The CDR3 has 11 amino acids. From germline, CDR1 is MNHNS and CDR2 SASEGT. CDR3 sequence: CLAGSNYGYTF. CDR3 coding DNA: TGTCTAGCGGGATCTAACTATGGCTACACCTTC.

The V and J genes are TRBV14 and TRBJ2-1; 8 bases align to TRBD2. The germline gives CDR1 SGHDN, CDR2 FVKESK. V gave up 3 bases and J gave up 7 bases; unmatched junction bases: 2. The CDR3 contains 13 residues. CDR3 amino acids: CASSHGGANEQFF. For the CDR3, the DNA is TGTGCCAGCAGCCACGGGGGGGCAAATGAGCAGTTCTTC.

The genes are TRBV7-4 and TRBJ2-5, with 8 bases identical to TRBD1. Judging by the DNA end, TRBJ2-7 fits better; the J call may be wrong. CDR1 and CDR2 from the germline V gene are SGHVT and SQSDAQ. There are 17 residues in the CDR3. CDR3 nucleotide sequence: TGTGCCAGCAGCCGTGGACAGGGTGGACGAGGCTCCTACGAGCAGTACTTC. This encodes CASSRGQGGRGSYEQYF.

The J gene is TRBJ2-1, the V gene TRBV6-1; 10 nucleotides agree with TRBD1. CDR1 is MNHNS and CDR2 is SASEGT in the germline V gene. The CDR3 extends over 18 amino acids. The ends lost 3 bases at V and 0 bases at J; junction bases unmatched: 8. The CDR3 region is CASSEPGQGPSSYNEQFF. The CDR3 DNA follows: TGTGCCAGCAGTGAGCCGGGACAGGGGCCATCCTCCTACAATGAGCAGTTCTTC.

The chain uses TRBV6-1 and TRBJ2-7; a weak D match, TRBD2 (6 bases). This CDR3 contains 15 residues. V was trimmed by 5 bases and J by 0 bases, leaving 14 bases between them. Per the germline V gene, CDR1 is MNHNS and CDR2 is SASEGT. The CDR3 loop is CASSTGLGSSYEQYF. CDR3 DNA: TGTGCCAGCAGTACGGGACTTGGGAGCTCCTACGAGCAGTACTTC.

This chain uses TRBV7-9 with TRBJ2-7, with TRBD1 as a possible D gene (6 bases). V was trimmed by 5 bases and J by 6 bases, leaving 11 bases between them. CDR3 length: 12 amino acids. Germline values: CDR1 SEHNR, CDR2 FQNEAQ (reference sequence). Here the CDR3 reads CASSLDRSEQYF. The CDR3 DNA sequence: TGTGCCAGCAGCCTGGACAGAAGCGAGCAGTACTTC. Drawing the rest from reference TRBV7-9 and TRBJ2-7, the complete variable domain is DTGVSQNPRHKITKRGQNVTFRCDPISEHNRLYWYRQTLGQGPEFLTYFQNEAQLEKSRLLSDRFSAERPKGSFSTLEIQRTEQGDSAMYLCASSLDRSEQYFGPGTRLTVT.

The V gene is TRBV7-9, the J gene TRBJ2-5, with D maybe TRBD1 (5 bases). V was cut by 1 base and J by 4 bases, with 13 bases left in between. Germline V gives CDR1 SEHNR, CDR2 FQNEAQ (reference sequence). The CDR3 has 15 residues. In DNA, the CDR3 is TGTGCCAGCAGCTTAGGGGGCAGCCAGTCAGAGACCCAGTACTTC. Its translation: CASSLGGSQSETQYF.

The table lists this clone with a few counts. The chain has TRBV10-3 and TRBJ1-2, with 7 bases identical to TRBD1. Germline V gives CDR1 ENHRY, CDR2 SYGVKD. J was trimmed by 4 bases and V by 2 bases; bases with no gene match: 7. The CDR3 has 15 residues. CDR3 in DNA: TGTGCCATCAGTGAGGACAGGGAGGCCGTCTATGGCTACACCTTC. Translating it yields CAISEDREAVYGYTF.

This clone was observed once. The J gene is TRBJ2-1, the V gene TRBV27, with 11 bases fitting TRBD2. CDR1 and CDR2 (germline): MNHEY, SMNVEV (reference sequence). This CDR3 has 16 residues. The trim removed 4 bases at V and 2 bases at J, leaving 4 bases unmatched. The CDR3 loop reads CASSSEGLAAYNEQFF. Written as DNA, the CDR3 is TGTGCCAGCAGTTCTGAGGGACTAGCGGCCTACAATGAGCAGTTCTTC.

The chain uses TRBV18 and TRBJ2-2; maybe TRBD1 (5 bases). The CDR3 is 16 amino acids. The germline V and J ends were trimmed by 0 bases and 1 base, with 9 bases remaining between them. CDR1 KGHSH and CDR2 LQKENI come from the germline V gene. The CDR3 region is CASSPPGQGNTGELFF. In nucleotides, the CDR3 is TGTGCCAGCTCACCACCGGGGCAGGGGAACACCGGGGAGCTGTTTTTT.

V and J are TRBV6-5 and TRBJ1-4; D unclear. The CDR3 is 13 residues long. Trimming removed 6 bases at V and 3 bases at J, with 8 bases between. In germline, CDR1 is MNHEY, CDR2 SVGAGI. The CDR3 sequence is CASRRTSNEKLFF. CDR3 coding DNA: TGTGCCAGCAGGAGGACTTCTAATGAAAAACTGTTTTTT.

The rearrangement joins TRBV19 to TRBJ2-7, with TRBD2 as a possible D gene (6 bases). Deletions cut 5 bases from V and 3 bases from J, with 11 bases between. Germline V gene data show CDR1 as LNHDA and CDR2 as SQIVND (reference sequence). The CDR3 has 13 residues. The CDR3 region has the DNA TGTGCCAGTAGTTTCCGGACTAACTACGAGCAGTACTTC. Encoded protein: CASSFRTNYEQYF. Full variable domain (outside the CDR3, taken from reference TRBV19 and TRBJ2-7): DGGITQSPKYLFRKEGQNVTLSCEQNLNHDAMYWYRQDPGQGLRLIYYSQIVNDFQKGDIAEGYSVSREKKESFPLTVTSAQKNPTAFYLCASSFRTNYEQYFGPGTRLTVT.

The chain is built from TRBV28 and TRBJ1-1; no definite D call. V lost 4 bases to trimming and J lost 7 bases, with 10 bases between them. The CDR3 is made up of 12 amino acids. Germline CDR1 and CDR2: MDHEN and SYDVKM. The CDR3 DNA follows: TGTGCCAGCAGTTCCCCGAGTCTTGAAGCTTTCTTT. It codes for CASSSPSLEAFF.

The chain couples TRBV4-1 to TRBJ1-4; 7 bases fit TRBD1. J gave up 3 bases and V 5 bases, and 21 bases lay outside the gene matches. Germline loops: CDR1 MGHRA, CDR2 YSYEKL. This CDR3 contains 20 residues. The CDR3 loop reads CASSLRQGSVMALANEKLFF. The CDR3 DNA follows: TGCGCCAGCAGCTTAAGACAGGGTAGTGTCATGGCGTTAGCTAATGAAAAACTGTTTTTT.

This clone was counted once. The chain joins TRBV7-9 to TRBJ2-2; TRBD1 might be the D (7 bases). This CDR3 has 16 amino acids. With 4 bases removed from V and 3 bases from J, the gap between germline ends came to 15 bases. Germline-derived CDR1 and CDR2 are SEHNR and FQNEAQ (reference sequence). CDR3 sequence (DNA): TGTGCCAGCAGCTATTACAGGGGAGGAGACACCGGGGAGCTGTTTTTT. Translation: CASSYYRGGDTGELFF.

The V and J genes are TRBV19 and TRBJ2-7; 8 nucleotides line up with TRBD1. Trimming at V came to 3 bases and at J to 0 bases, leaving 4 bases not matched to a gene. The CDR3 loop spans 15 amino acids. The V gene's germline CDR1 is LNHDA and CDR2 SQIVND (reference sequence). CDR3 loop: CASSIGTGHSYEQYF. The CDR3, as DNA: TGTGCCAGTAGTATCGGGACAGGCCACTCCTACGAGCAGTACTTC.

This sequence joins TRBV9 and TRBJ1-3; 10 bases match TRBD1. The CDR3 runs to 17 residues. Trimming at V came to 4 bases and at J to 3 bases, leaving 10 bases not matched to a gene. In germline, CDR1 is SGDLS, CDR2 YYNGEE. The CDR3 here is CASSPSMTGGVGNTIYF. CDR3 nucleotide sequence: TGTGCCAGCAGCCCCAGTATGACAGGGGGCGTTGGAAACACCATATATTTT.